This T cell receptor (beta chain) came from a study of T cell responses to AZD1222 COVID-19 vaccine. About the research overall: Second doses were pooled across both intervals (about 4 or about 12 weeks). General study findings and limits: Targeting of unmutated variant regions was reportedly seen in nearly half of spike-specific TCRs. Following two doses of AZD1222, Spike-specific TCR breadth and depth rose.

TCRdb's table, derived via immunoSEQ multiplex PCR, lists solely in-frame clones and lacks some. The sample records some 160,000 clones, around 92% being singletons. Germline V gene data show CDR1 as MGHRA and CDR2 as YSYEKL. The junction had 8 bases not matched to a gene; V was cut back by 4 bases and J by 2 bases. The CDR3 loop spans 17 amino acids. To note about this clone: The antigen remains undetermined.

J is TRBJ2-6 and V is TRBV4-1; 7 nucleotides match TRBD1. This specimen was peripheral blood, taken on day 0 of AZD1222 vaccination. This TCR derives from an adult in good health. The DNA of the CDR3 is TGCGCCAGCAGCCCCCTCCGAACAGGGGCTGGGGCCAACGTCCTGACTTTC. It translates to CASSPLRTGAGANVLTF.